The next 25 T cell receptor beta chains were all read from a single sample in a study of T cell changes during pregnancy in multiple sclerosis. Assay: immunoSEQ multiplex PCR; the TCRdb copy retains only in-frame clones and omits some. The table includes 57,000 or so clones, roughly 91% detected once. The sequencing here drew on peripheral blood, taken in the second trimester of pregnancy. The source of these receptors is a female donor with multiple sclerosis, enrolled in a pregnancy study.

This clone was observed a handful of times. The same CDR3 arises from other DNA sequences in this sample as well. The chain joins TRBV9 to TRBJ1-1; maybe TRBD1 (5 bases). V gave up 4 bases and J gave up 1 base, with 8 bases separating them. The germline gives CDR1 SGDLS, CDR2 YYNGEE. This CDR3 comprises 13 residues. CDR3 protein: CASSRTRNTEAFF. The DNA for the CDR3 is TGTGCCAGCAGCCGGACACGGAACACTGAAGCTTTCTTT. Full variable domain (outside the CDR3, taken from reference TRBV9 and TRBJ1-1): DSGVTQTPKHLITATGQRVTLRCSPRSGDLSVYWYQQSLDQGLQFLIQYYNGEERAKGNILERFSAQQFPDLHSELNLSSLELGDSALYFCASSRTRNTEAFFGQGTRLTVV.

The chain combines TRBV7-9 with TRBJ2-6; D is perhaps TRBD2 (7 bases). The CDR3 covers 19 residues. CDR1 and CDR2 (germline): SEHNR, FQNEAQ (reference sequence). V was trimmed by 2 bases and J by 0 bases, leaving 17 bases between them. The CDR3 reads CASSLRGEGRSSGANVLTF. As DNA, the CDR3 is TGTGCCAGCAGCTTAAGGGGGGAGGGCAGGAGCTCTGGGGCCAACGTCCTGACTTTC.

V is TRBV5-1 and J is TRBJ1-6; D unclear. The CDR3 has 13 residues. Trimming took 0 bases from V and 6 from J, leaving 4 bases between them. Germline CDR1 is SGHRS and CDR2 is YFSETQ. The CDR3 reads CASSLASNSPLHF. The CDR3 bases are TGCGCCAGCAGCTTGGCCAGTAATTCACCCCTCCACTTT.

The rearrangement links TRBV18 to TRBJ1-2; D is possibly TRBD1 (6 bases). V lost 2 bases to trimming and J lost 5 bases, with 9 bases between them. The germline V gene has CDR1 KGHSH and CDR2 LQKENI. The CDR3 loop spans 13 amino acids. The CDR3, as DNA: TGTGCCAGCTCACCAGGGGGCGAATATGGCTACACCTTC. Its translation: CASSPGGEYGYTF.

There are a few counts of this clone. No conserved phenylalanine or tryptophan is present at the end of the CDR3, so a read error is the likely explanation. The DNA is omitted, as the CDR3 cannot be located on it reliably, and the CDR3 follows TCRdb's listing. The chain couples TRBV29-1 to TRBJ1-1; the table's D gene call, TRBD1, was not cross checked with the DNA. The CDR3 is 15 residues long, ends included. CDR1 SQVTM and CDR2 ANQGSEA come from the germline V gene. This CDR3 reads CSVDRDRGDTEAFFP.

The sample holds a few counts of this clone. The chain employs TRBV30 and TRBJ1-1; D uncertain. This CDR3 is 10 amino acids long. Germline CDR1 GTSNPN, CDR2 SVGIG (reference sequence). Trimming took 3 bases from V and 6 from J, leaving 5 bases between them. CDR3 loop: CAWSGAEAFF. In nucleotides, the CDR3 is TGTGCCTGGAGCGGGGCTGAAGCTTTCTTT.

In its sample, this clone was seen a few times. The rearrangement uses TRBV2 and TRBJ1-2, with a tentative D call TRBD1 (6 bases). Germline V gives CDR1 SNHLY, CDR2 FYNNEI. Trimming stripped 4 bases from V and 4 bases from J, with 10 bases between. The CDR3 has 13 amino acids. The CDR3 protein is CASSGRGSYGYTF. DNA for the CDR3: TGTGCCAGCAGTGGCAGGGGTAGCTATGGCTACACCTTC.

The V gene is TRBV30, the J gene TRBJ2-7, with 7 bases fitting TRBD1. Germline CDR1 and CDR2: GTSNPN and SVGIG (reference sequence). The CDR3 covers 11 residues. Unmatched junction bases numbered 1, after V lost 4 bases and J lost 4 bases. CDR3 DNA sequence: TGTGCCTGGATCAGGGGGTACGAGCAGTACTTC. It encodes CAWIRGYEQYF.

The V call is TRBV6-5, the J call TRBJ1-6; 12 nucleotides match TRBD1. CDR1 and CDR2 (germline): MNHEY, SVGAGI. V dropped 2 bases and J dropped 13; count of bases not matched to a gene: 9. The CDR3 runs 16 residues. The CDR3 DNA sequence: TGTGCCAGCAGTTACATGGGACAGGGGGCCAGCTTTCCCCTCCACTTT. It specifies CASSYMGQGASFPLHF.

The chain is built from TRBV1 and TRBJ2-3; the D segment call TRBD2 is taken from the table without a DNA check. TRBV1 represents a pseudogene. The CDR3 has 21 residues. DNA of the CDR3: TGCACCAGCAGCCTAAGAGCCTCTAGCGGGGGTACCCCCTATAGCACAGATACGCAGTATTTT. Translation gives CTSSLRASSGGTPYSTDTQYF.

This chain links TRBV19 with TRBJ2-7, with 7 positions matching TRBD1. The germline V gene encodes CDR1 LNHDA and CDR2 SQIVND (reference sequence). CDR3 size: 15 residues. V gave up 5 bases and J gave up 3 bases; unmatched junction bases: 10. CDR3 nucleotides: TGTGCCAGTAGTCCTACAGGGGACCCCCTCTACGAGCAGTACTTC. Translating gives CASSPTGDPLYEQYF.

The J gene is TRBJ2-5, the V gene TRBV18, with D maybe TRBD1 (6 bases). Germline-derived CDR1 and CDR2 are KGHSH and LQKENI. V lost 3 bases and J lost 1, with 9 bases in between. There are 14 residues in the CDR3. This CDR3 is CASSPTGFQETQYF. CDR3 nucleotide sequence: TGTGCCAGCTCACCCACAGGGTTCCAAGAGACCCAGTACTTC.

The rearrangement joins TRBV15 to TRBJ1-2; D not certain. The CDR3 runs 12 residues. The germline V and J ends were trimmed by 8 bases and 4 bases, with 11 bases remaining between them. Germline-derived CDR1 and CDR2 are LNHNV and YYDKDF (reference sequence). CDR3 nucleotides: TGTGCCACCTCACCGGGGATCTATGGCTACACCTTC. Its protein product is CATSPGIYGYTF.

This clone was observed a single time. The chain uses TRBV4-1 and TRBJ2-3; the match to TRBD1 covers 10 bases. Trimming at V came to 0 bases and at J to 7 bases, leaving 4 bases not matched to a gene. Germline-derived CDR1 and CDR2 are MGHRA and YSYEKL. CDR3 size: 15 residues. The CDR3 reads CASSQEGTGEHTQYF. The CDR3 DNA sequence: TGCGCCAGCAGCCAAGAAGGGACAGGGGAACATACGCAGTATTTT.

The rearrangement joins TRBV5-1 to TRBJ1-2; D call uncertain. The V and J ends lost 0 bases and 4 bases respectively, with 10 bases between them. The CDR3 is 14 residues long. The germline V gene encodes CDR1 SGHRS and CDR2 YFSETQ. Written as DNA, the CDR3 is TGCGCCAGCAGCTTGGAGGCCGGGAGCTATGGCTACACCTTC. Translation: CASSLEAGSYGYTF.

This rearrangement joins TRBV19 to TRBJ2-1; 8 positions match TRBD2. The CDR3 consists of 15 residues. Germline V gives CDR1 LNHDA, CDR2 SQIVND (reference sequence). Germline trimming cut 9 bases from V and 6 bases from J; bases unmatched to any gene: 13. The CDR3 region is CASTDPGLGGNEQFF. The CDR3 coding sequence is TGTGCCAGCACCGACCCGGGACTAGGGGGCAATGAGCAGTTCTTC. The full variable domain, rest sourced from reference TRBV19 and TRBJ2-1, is DGGITQSPKYLFRKEGQNVTLSCEQNLNHDAMYWYRQDPGQGLRLIYYSQIVNDFQKGDIAEGYSVSREKKESFPLTVTSAQKNPTAFYLCASTDPGLGGNEQFFGPGTRLTVL.

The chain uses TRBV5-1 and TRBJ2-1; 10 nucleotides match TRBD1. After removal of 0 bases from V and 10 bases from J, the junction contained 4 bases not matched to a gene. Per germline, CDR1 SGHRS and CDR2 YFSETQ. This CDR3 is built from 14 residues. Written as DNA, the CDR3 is TGCGCCAGCAGCTTGGGACAGGGGGCGCGGGAGCAGTTCTTC. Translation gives CASSLGQGAREQFF.

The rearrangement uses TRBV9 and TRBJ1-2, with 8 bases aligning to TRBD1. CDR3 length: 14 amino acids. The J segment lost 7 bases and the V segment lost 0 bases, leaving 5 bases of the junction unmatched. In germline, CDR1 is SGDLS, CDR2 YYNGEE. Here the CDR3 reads CASSVESGGLGYTF. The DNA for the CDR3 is TGTGCCAGCAGCGTAGAATCAGGGGGCCTTGGCTACACCTTC.

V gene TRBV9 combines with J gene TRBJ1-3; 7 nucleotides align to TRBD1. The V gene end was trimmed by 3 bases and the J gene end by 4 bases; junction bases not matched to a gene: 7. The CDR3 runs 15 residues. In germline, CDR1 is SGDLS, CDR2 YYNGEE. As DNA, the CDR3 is TGTGCCAGCAGCGGACTACGACAGGGAGGAAACACCATATATTTT. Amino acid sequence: CASSGLRQGGNTIYF. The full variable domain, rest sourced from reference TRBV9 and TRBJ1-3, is DSGVTQTPKHLITATGQRVTLRCSPRSGDLSVYWYQQSLDQGLQFLIQYYNGEERAKGNILERFSAQQFPDLHSELNLSSLELGDSALYFCASSGLRQGGNTIYFGEGSWLTVV.

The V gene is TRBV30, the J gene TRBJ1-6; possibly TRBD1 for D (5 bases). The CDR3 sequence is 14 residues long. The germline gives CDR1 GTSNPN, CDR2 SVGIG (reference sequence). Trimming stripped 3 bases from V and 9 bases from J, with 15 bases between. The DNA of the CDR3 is TGTGCCTGGAGGTGGGGGGGGTTCGGTTCACCCCTCCACTTT. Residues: CAWRWGGFGSPLHF.

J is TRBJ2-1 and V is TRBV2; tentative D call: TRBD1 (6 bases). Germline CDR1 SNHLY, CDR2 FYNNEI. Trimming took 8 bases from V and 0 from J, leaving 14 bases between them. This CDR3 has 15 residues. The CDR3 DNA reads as TGTGCCAGCTCTCAGGGGATCAGCTCCTACAATGAGCAGTTCTTC. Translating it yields CASSQGISSYNEQFF.

CDR3 coding DNA: TGTGCCAGCAGCTTAGGACAGTTTAACTATGGCTACACCTTC. It translates to CASSLGQFNYGYTF. The chain combines TRBV11-3 with TRBJ1-2, with D possibly being TRBD1 (5 bases). Trimming stripped 1 base from V and 1 base from J, with 7 bases between. Germline V gene lookup returns CDR1 SGHNT and CDR2 YENEEA. The CDR3 is 14 residues long.

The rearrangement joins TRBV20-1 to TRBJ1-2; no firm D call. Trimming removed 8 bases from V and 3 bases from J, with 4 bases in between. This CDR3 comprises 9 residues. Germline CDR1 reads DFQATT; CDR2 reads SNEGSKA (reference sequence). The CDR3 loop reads CSPDYGYTF. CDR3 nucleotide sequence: TGCAGTCCAGACTATGGCTACACCTTC.

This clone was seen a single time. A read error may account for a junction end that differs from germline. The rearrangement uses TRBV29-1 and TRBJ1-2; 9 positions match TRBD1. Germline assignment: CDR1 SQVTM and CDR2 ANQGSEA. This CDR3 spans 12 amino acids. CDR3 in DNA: TGCAGCGCTGAACAGGGGGCGAGCGGCTACACCTTC. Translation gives CSAEQGASGYTF. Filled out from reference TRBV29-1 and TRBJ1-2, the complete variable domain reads SAVISQKPSRDICQRGTSLTIQCQVDSQVTMMFWYRQQPGQSLTLIATANQGSEATYESGFVIDKFPISRPNLTFSTLTVSNMSPEDSSIYLCSAEQGASGYTFGSGTRLTVV.

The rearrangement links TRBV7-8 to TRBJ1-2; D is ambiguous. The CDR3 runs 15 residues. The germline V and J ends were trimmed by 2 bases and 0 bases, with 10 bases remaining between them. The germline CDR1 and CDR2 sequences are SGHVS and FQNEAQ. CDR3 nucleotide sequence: TGTGCCAGCAGCTTATCAATCGGGACTAACTATGGCTACACCTTC. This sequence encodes CASSLSIGTNYGYTF.